This is a list of T cell receptor beta chains from one sample in a study of response to subunit inactivated influenza vaccine. In TCRdb, the RT-PCR reads were re-called with MiXCR into one record per CDR3 protein. The repertoire holds around 570,000 distinct CDR3 sequences, with 6.5% to 8% as singletons. Sequencing was performed on PBMCs from blood, taken approximately 25 months after vaccination. The receptors come from a man aged 50 to 75 who received an inactivated influenza vaccine. Each CDR3 is given with its conserved first and last residue. Fields, in order: V gene, J gene, CDR3 protein.

>TRBV30|TRBJ1-1
CAWSVGIMNTEAFF
>TRBV10-3|TRBJ2-2
CAISESRAGYSSTGELFF
>TRBV2|TRBJ1-4
CASSGRNEKLFF
>TRBV5-1|TRBJ2-1
CASSAGANYNEQFF
>TRBV20-1|TRBJ1-3
CSAKGLGNTIYF
>TRBV4-1|TRBJ1-6
CASSQPDRENSPLHF
>TRBV20-1|TRBJ2-5
CSAKNPGYGETQYF
>TRBV12-3/TRBV12-4|TRBJ2-5
CASSLGGQGETQYF
>TRBV2|TRBJ2-3
CASSGTQNTQYF
>TRBV5-1|TRBJ1-5
CASSKDGTAYQPQHF
>TRBV29-1|TRBJ2-7
CSVEEGGGRLEQYF
>TRBV6-2/TRBV6-3|TRBJ1-5
CASSYGPRYGSHQPQHF
>TRBV6-7|TRBJ2-7
CASRWDSSGYYEQYF
>TRBV20-1|TRBJ2-5
CSARDRLGTAQETQYF
>TRBV12-3/TRBV12-4|TRBJ2-1
CASTLTNEQFF
>TRBV10-3|TRBJ2-5
CAISGTGVRETQYF
>TRBV12-3/TRBV12-4|TRBJ1-6
CASSPDMGYNSPLHF
>TRBV29-1|TRBJ1-1
CSAIPDTEAFF
>TRBV20-1|TRBJ1-5
CSAIPREINQPQHF
>TRBV6-1|TRBJ1-2
CASGDSDNYGYTF